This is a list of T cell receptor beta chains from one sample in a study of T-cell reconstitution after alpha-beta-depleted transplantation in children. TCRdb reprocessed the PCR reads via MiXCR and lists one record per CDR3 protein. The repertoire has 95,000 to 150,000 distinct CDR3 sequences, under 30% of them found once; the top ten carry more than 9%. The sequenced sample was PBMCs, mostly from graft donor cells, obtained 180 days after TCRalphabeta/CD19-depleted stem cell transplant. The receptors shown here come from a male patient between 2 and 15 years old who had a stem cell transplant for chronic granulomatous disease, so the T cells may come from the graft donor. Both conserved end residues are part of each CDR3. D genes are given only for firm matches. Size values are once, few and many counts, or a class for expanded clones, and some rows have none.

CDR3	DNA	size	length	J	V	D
CSAREVGSSSYNEQFF	TGCAGTGCTAGAGAGGTCGGGTCTAGCTCCTACAATGAGCAGTTCTTC	many	16	TRBJ2-1	TRBV20-1	-
CSARGGQGPMNTEAFF	TGCAGTGCTAGAGGCGGACAGGGGCCCATGAACACTGAAGCTTTCTTT	-	16	TRBJ1-1	TRBV20-1	TRBD1
CASSHKVLGGRRSNQPQHF	TGTGCCAGCAGTCACAAAGTCCTAGGGGGGCGCAGGAGCAATCAGCCCCAGCATTTT	few	19	TRBJ1-5	TRBV12-3/TRBV12-4	-
CASSFVGSGNTQYF	TGTGCCAGCAGCTTTGTCGGGAGCGGGAATACGCAGTATTTT	few	14	TRBJ2-3	TRBV7-8	TRBD2
CASSLVAVRTSSYNEQFF	TGTGCCAGCAGCTTAGTCGCCGTTAGGACTAGCTCCTACAATGAGCAGTTCTTC	many	18	TRBJ2-1	TRBV7-8	TRBD2
CASSSLQGSGNTIYF	TGTGCCAGCAGTTCTCTACAGGGTTCTGGAAACACCATATATTTT	few	15	TRBJ1-3	TRBV6-5	-
CSAQIKQGNYGYTF	TGCAGTGCTCAAATCAAACAGGGGAACTATGGCTACACCTTC	many	14	TRBJ1-2	TRBV20-1	TRBD1
CSARVGLGGANEQFF	TGCAGTGCTAGAGTGGGACTAGGTGGGGCCAATGAGCAGTTCTTC	few	15	TRBJ2-1	TRBV20-1	TRBD2
CASSLALGAAGQPQHF	TGTGCCAGCAGTTTAGCGCTCGGTGCGGCTGGGCAGCCCCAGCATTTT	few	16	TRBJ1-5	TRBV12-3/TRBV12-4	-
CASSYLRVEGYGYTF	TGTGCCAGCAGTTACCTCAGGGTAGAGGGCTATGGCTACACCTTC	-	15	TRBJ1-2	TRBV6-5	-
CSATRGDGNQPQHF	TGCAGTGCTACGAGGGGAGACGGGAATCAGCCCCAGCATTTT	many	14	TRBJ1-5	TRBV20-1	-
CASSLGTSGRRDEQFF	TGTGCCAGCTCCCTAGGGACTAGCGGGAGACGGGATGAGCAGTTCTTC	many	16	TRBJ2-1	TRBV9	TRBD2
CASSLGRGPSYEQYF	TGTGCCAGCAGCTTAGGGAGGGGTCCCTCCTACGAGCAGTACTTC	few	15	TRBJ2-7	TRBV7-9	-
CASSRHVGRGMNTGELFF	TGCGCCAGCAGCCGACATGTGGGTAGGGGAATGAACACCGGGGAGCTGTTTTTT	few	18	TRBJ2-2	TRBV5-1	-
CAWRLGAYEQYF	TGTGCCTGGAGACTAGGGGCCTACGAGCAGTACTTC	-	12	TRBJ2-7	TRBV30	-
CASSLRPGVATEAFF	TGTGCCAGCAGCTTAAGGCCAGGGGTAGCCACTGAAGCTTTCTTT	many	15	TRBJ1-1	TRBV7-8	-
CATSDSDPTDTQYF	TGTGCCACCAGTGATTCGGACCCCACAGATACGCAGTATTTT	-	14	TRBJ2-3	TRBV24-1	-
CASSLGARAWGTQYF	TGTGCCAGCAGCTTAGGCGCCAGGGCTTGGGGGACCCAGTACTTC	many	15	TRBJ2-5	TRBV7-2	-
CASSRPGLQETQYF	TGTGCCAGCAGTCGGCCGGGACTCCAAGAGACCCAGTACTTC	many	14	TRBJ2-5	TRBV12-3/TRBV12-4	-
CASSTNSKKGTDTQYF	TGTGCCAGCAGTACTAACTCGAAAAAAGGCACAGATACGCAGTATTTT	few	16	TRBJ2-3	TRBV12-3/TRBV12-4	-
CASLTLAGVYNEQFF	TGTGCCAGCCTAACTTTAGCGGGAGTATACAATGAGCAGTTCTTC	-	15	TRBJ2-1	TRBV11-2	TRBD2
CASSLSEQRETQYF	TGTGCCAGCAGTTTATCCGAACAACGGGAGACCCAGTACTTC	few	14	TRBJ2-5	TRBV12-3/TRBV12-4	-
CASSLHRGQETQYF	TGTGCCAGCTCACTACACAGGGGCCAGGAGACCCAGTACTTC	few	14	TRBJ2-5	TRBV18	TRBD1
CTHLERSLETQYF	TGCACCCACCTGGAGAGGAGTCTGGAGACCCAGTACTTC	-	13	TRBJ2-5	TRBV20-1	-
CATSRDRDGSWNQPQHF	TGTGCCACCAGCAGAGACAGGGACGGATCGTGGAATCAGCCCCAGCATTTT	-	17	TRBJ1-5	TRBV15	-
CATSRPGLQSSYNEQFF	TGTGCCACCAGCAGGCCGGGACTTCAGAGCTCCTACAATGAGCAGTTCTTC	many	17	TRBJ2-1	TRBV15	-
CSAAAWEGVETQYF	TGCAGTGCTGCCGCATGGGAAGGCGTAGAGACCCAGTACTTC	many	14	TRBJ2-5	TRBV20-1	-
CASSQGYRDYGYTF	TGTGCCAGCAGCCAAGGGTACAGGGACTATGGCTACACCTTC	few	14	TRBJ1-2	TRBV14	-
CASSYIGTGKNIQYF	TGTGCCAGCAGTTATATCGGGACAGGGAAAAACATTCAGTACTTC	many	15	TRBJ2-4	TRBV6-2/TRBV6-3	TRBD1
CASRGAAGPQHF	TGTGCCAGCAGGGGGGCAGCCGGGCCCCAGCATTTT	-	12	TRBJ1-5	TRBV12-3/TRBV12-4	-
CASSLSGRELGHEQFF	TGTGCCAGCAGCCTCAGCGGGAGGGAATTAGGGCATGAGCAGTTCTTC	many	16	TRBJ2-1	TRBV4-2	TRBD2